The 31 T cell receptor beta chains listed next were all sequenced from one sample in a study of blood T cell repertoires in COVID-19. The data were produced by immunoSEQ multiplex PCR, yet TCRdb's version contains in-frame clones alone and is incomplete. The sample yields under 30,000 clones, approximately 93% seen once. Sequencing was done on a sample of peripheral blood. Receptors originate from a human donor with active COVID-19. The donor label of this sample is uncertain.

The rearrangement joins TRBV18 to TRBJ2-7; TRBD1 agrees at 7 bases. This CDR3 has 15 residues. Germline assignment: CDR1 KGHSH and CDR2 LQKENI. V lost 4 bases and J lost 1; bases outside the gene matches: 7. CDR3 DNA sequence: TGTGCCAGCTCACGAACAGGGGAACAGTCCTACGAGCAGTACTTC. Its protein is CASSRTGEQSYEQYF.

The V call is TRBV30, the J call TRBJ1-4; D perhaps matches TRBD1 (6 bases). Per the germline V gene, CDR1 is GTSNPN and CDR2 is SVGIG (reference sequence). Between the trimmed V and J ends, which lost 3 bases and 6 bases, there was a span of 20 bases. The CDR3 is 16 residues long. The chain's CDR3 is CAWRKYWTVGDEKLFF. DNA for the CDR3: TGTGCCTGGAGGAAATACTGGACAGTCGGGGATGAAAAACTGTTTTTT.

This clone was detected once. V gene TRBV5-1 combines with J gene TRBJ1-1, with a tentative D call TRBD1 (6 bases). Germline CDR1 and CDR2: SGHRS and YFSETQ. The CDR3 has 15 residues. With 0 bases removed from V and 1 base from J, the gap between germline ends came to 10 bases. CDR3 loop: CASSLVRGANTEAFF. In DNA, the CDR3 is TGCGCCAGCAGCTTGGTCCGGGGGGCGAACACTGAAGCTTTCTTT.

The chain is built from TRBV28 and TRBJ2-3; TRBD2 agrees at 9 bases. V shed 11 bases and J 5 bases; nucleotides not matched to a gene: 11. The CDR3 is made up of 14 amino acids. In germline, CDR1 is MDHEN, CDR2 SYDVKM. For the CDR3, the DNA is TGTGCCCTGGGGGTAGCGGGAGTTTTAGATACGCAGTATTTT. Translated, it gives CALGVAGVLDTQYF.

The chain combines TRBV6-1 with TRBJ1-1; TRBD1 aligns across 7 bases. Germline values: CDR1 MNHNS, CDR2 SASEGT. The CDR3 sequence is 15 residues long. The trim removed 2 bases at V and 0 bases at J, leaving 3 bases unmatched. This chain's CDR3 is CASSELTGLNTEAFF. DNA of the CDR3: TGTGCCAGCAGTGAATTGACAGGGTTGAACACTGAAGCTTTCTTT.

The chain has TRBV30 and TRBJ1-2; the D is unclear. Germline V gene lookup returns CDR1 GTSNPN and CDR2 SVGIG (reference sequence). The CDR3 totals 13 residues. The ends were cut back, 0 bases at V and 2 bases at J, with 7 bases in the middle. The CDR3 DNA sequence: TGTGCCTGGAGTGTAGCGGGGAACTATGGCTACACCTTC. Translating it yields CAWSVAGNYGYTF.

This clone came up a few times. This sequence joins TRBV3-1 (or the pseudogene TRBV3-2) and TRBJ2-1; tentative D call: TRBD2 (5 bases). Trimming took 0 bases from V and 4 from J, leaving 16 bases between them. This CDR3 is 17 amino acids long. CDR1 is LGHDT, CDR2 YNNKEL, per germline (reference sequence). The CDR3, as DNA: TGTGCCAGCAGCCAAGATCGGGTGGGAGAGGGATACAATGAGCAGTTCTTC. Translation gives CASSQDRVGEGYNEQFF.

The V and J genes are TRBV4-3 and TRBJ1-2; D possibly corresponds to TRBD1 (5 bases). Trimming left V 0 bases short and J 8 bases short, with 16 bases between. CDR1 and CDR2 from the germline V gene are LGHNA and YSLEER. The CDR3 spans 15 residues. The CDR3 loop reads CASSQERRGGNGYTF. DNA of the CDR3: TGCGCCAGCAGCCAAGAACGCCGGGGGGGGAACGGCTACACCTTC.

This chain connects TRBV19 to TRBJ1-1; 7 bases fit TRBD1. The J segment lost 5 bases and the V segment lost 2 bases, leaving 14 bases of the junction unmatched. The CDR3 extends over 17 amino acids. Germline values: CDR1 LNHDA, CDR2 SQIVND (reference sequence). Here the CDR3 DNA reads TGTGCCAGTAGTATATTCGGTCTTAAGACAGGGATTACTGAAGCTTTCTTT. This codes for CASSIFGLKTGITEAFF. The variable domain in full, with the rest retrieved from reference TRBV19 and TRBJ1-1, is DGGITQSPKYLFRKEGQNVTLSCEQNLNHDAMYWYRQDPGQGLRLIYYSQIVNDFQKGDIAEGYSVSREKKESFPLTVTSAQKNPTAFYLCASSIFGLKTGITEAFFGQGTRLTVV.

CDR3 region: CASSIGGQQNSPLHF. The DNA for the CDR3 is TGTGCCAGTAGTATAGGGGGACAGCAGAATTCACCCCTCCACTTT. The V gene is TRBV19, the J gene TRBJ1-6, with 7 bases that match TRBD1. The CDR3 loop spans 15 amino acids. Trimming at V came to 1 base and at J to 7 bases, leaving 4 bases not matched to a gene. Germline V lookup: CDR1 LNHDA, CDR2 SQIVND (reference sequence). The full variable domain, its missing parts supplied by reference TRBV19 and TRBJ1-6, is DGGITQSPKYLFRKEGQNVTLSCEQNLNHDAMYWYRQDPGQGLRLIYYSQIVNDFQKGDIAEGYSVSREKKESFPLTVTSAQKNPTAFYLCASSIGGQQNSPLHFGNGTRLTVT.

The CDR3 loop is CASSRGQGVDEQFF. The CDR3 DNA reads TGTGCCAGCAGCCGGGGACAGGGGGTCGATGAGCAGTTCTTC. The chain combines TRBV7-8 with TRBJ2-1, with TRBD1 identical over 11 bases. The CDR3 is made up of 14 amino acids. Trimming cost V 5 bases and J 8 bases; bases outside gene matches: 5. Germline V gives CDR1 SGHVS, CDR2 FQNEAQ.

The chain links TRBV10-2 to TRBJ2-7; the match to TRBD2 covers 14 bases. Germline-derived CDR1 and CDR2 are WSHSY and SAAADI. The CDR3 is 16 residues long. Trimming at V came to 7 bases and at J to 2 bases, leaving 7 bases not matched to a gene. This CDR3 is CASTQGLAGATYEQYF. CDR3 DNA: TGCGCCAGCACCCAGGGACTAGCGGGAGCAACCTACGAGCAGTACTTC.

The chain is built from TRBV4-3 and TRBJ1-4; tentatively, D is TRBD1 (5 bases). V lost 3 bases and J lost 4, with 12 bases in between. This CDR3 has 15 residues. Germline CDR1 reads LGHNA; CDR2 reads YSLEER. DNA of the CDR3: TGCGCCAGCAGCCAGTCGGGGGGATTTAATGAAAAACTGTTTTTT. Its translation: CASSQSGGFNEKLFF.

The chain employs TRBV5-4 and TRBJ1-2; no definite D call. CDR3 length: 12 residues. V gave up 0 bases and J gave up 4 bases, with 4 bases separating them. CDR1 is SGHNT and CDR2 is YYREEE in the germline V gene (reference sequence). CDR3 loop: CASSLAPYGYTF. The CDR3 DNA sequence: TGTGCCAGCAGCTTGGCTCCCTATGGCTACACCTTC.

This clone was observed a single time. The rearrangement links TRBV24-1 to TRBJ2-1; D possibly corresponds to TRBD2 (7 bases). CDR1 is KGHDR and CDR2 is SFDVKD in the germline V gene. The V and J ends lost 6 bases and 7 bases respectively, with 15 bases between them. CDR3 length: 14 amino acids. The chain's CDR3 is CATSYGGPQNEQFF. The CDR3 DNA follows: TGTGCCACCAGTTACGGGGGGCCCCAGAATGAGCAGTTCTTC.

V and J are TRBV28 and TRBJ2-1, with 10 bases matching TRBD2. CDR1 and CDR2 (germline): MDHEN, SYDVKM. With 6 bases clipped from V and 15 bases from J, the junction kept 8 bases outside the gene matches. The CDR3 sequence is 12 residues long. The CDR3 DNA reads as TGTGCCAGCAGCAAAACCAAGCGGGAGGGGTTCTTC. Residues: CASSKTKREGFF.

The chain carries TRBV18 and TRBJ2-7; 8 nucleotides align to TRBD1. The CDR3 has 12 amino acids. V lost 4 bases to trimming and J lost 6 bases; unmatched junction nucleotides: 2. CDR1 is KGHSH, CDR2 LQKENI, per germline. DNA of the CDR3: TGTGCCAGCTCACGGGACAGGTTCGAGCAGTACTTC. Its protein product is CASSRDRFEQYF.

The chain couples TRBV28 to TRBJ2-5; 8 bases are a match to TRBD2. The length of the CDR3 is 16 residues. Trimming cost V 8 bases and J 7 bases; bases outside gene matches: 18. Germline CDR1 is MDHEN and CDR2 is SYDVKM. In nucleotides, the CDR3 is TGTGCCAGCTCAAGCGGGGCGGGAGGCCCCTCCGGGACCCAGTACTTC. Translating it yields CASSSGAGGPSGTQYF.

This clone was observed once. The genes are TRBV5-1 and TRBJ2-1; 8 positions agree with TRBD2. V was clipped by 1 base and J by 8 bases; unmatched bases: 5. Per germline, CDR1 SGHRS and CDR2 YFSETQ. This CDR3 contains 14 residues. Here the CDR3 reads CASSLREGTDEQFF. The DNA for the CDR3 is TGCGCCAGCAGCTTGCGGGAGGGCACAGATGAGCAGTTCTTC.

This clone appeared a single time. The genes are TRBV3-1 (or the pseudogene TRBV3-2) and TRBJ2-2, with 7 bases fitting TRBD2. Unmatched junction bases numbered 6, after V lost 1 base and J lost 1 base. The germline CDR1 and CDR2 sequences are LGHDT and YNNKEL (reference sequence). The CDR3 spans 17 residues. The chain's CDR3 is CASSQVGGRVNTGELFF. In DNA form, the CDR3 reads TGTGCCAGCAGCCAAGTTGGCGGGAGAGTGAACACCGGGGAGCTGTTTTTT.

The table lists this clone with a count of one. This chain uses TRBV24-1 with TRBJ1-2; no reliable D call. CDR1 is KGHDR, CDR2 SFDVKD, per germline. Between the trimmed V and J ends, which lost 0 bases and 6 bases, there was a span of 7 bases. The CDR3 totals 13 residues. This CDR3 reads CATSDLEVDGYTF. CDR3 DNA sequence: TGTGCCACCAGTGATTTGGAGGTGGATGGCTACACCTTC.

J is TRBJ2-7 and V is TRBV9, with 8 bases identical to TRBD1. Germline values: CDR1 SGDLS, CDR2 YYNGEE. The CDR3 sequence is 15 residues long. V lost 0 bases, J lost 6 bases, and 8 bases stayed unmatched. DNA of the CDR3: TGTGCCAGCAGCGTAGAGGGACAGGCCCTTGTCGAGCAGTACTTC. Encoded protein: CASSVEGQALVEQYF. The whole variable domain, filled in from reference TRBV9 and TRBJ2-7, reads DSGVTQTPKHLITATGQRVTLRCSPRSGDLSVYWYQQSLDQGLQFLIQYYNGEERAKGNILERFSAQQFPDLHSELNLSSLELGDSALYFCASSVEGQALVEQYFGPGTRLTVT.

Worth noting for this clone: This CDR3 is also generated by other DNA sequences in the sample. V gene TRBV5-4 combines with J gene TRBJ2-1, with 7 bases aligning to TRBD1. Germline lookup yields CDR1 SGHNT and CDR2 YYREEE (reference sequence). CDR3 size: 15 residues. V lost 0 bases to trimming and J lost 2 bases; unmatched junction nucleotides: 2. CDR3 amino acids: CASSLGQGTYNEQFF. CDR3 bases: TGTGCCAGCAGCTTGGGACAGGGAACCTACAATGAGCAGTTCTTC.

The rearrangement joins TRBV7-2 to TRBJ1-2, with D tentatively TRBD1 (5 bases). V lost 0 bases and J 1 base, leaving 6 bases between the germline ends. Germline V gene lookup returns CDR1 SGHTA and CDR2 FQGNSA. The CDR3 is made up of 14 amino acids. The CDR3 DNA sequence: TGTGCCAGCAGCTTAGCGACAGATAACTATGGCTACACCTTC. Amino acids: CASSLATDNYGYTF.

This clone was counted a few times. V usage is TRBV7-9 and J usage is TRBJ1-3, with 7 bases lining up with TRBD1. J gave up 0 bases and V 3 bases, and 5 bases lay outside the gene matches. Per the germline V gene, CDR1 is SEHNR and CDR2 is FQNEAQ (reference sequence). The CDR3 runs 16 residues. This CDR3 is CASSFFRDSSGNTIYF. The DNA for the CDR3 is TGTGCCAGCAGCTTCTTCAGGGACAGCTCTGGAAACACCATATATTTT. Drawing the rest from reference TRBV7-9 and TRBJ1-3, the complete variable domain is DTGVSQNPRHKITKRGQNVTFRCDPISEHNRLYWYRQTLGQGPEFLTYFQNEAQLEKSRLLSDRFSAERPKGSFSTLEIQRTEQGDSAMYLCASSFFRDSSGNTIYFGEGSWLTVV.

V usage is TRBV11-2 and J usage is TRBJ1-1, with D possibly TRBD1 on 6 matching bases. Germline lookup yields CDR1 SGHAT and CDR2 FQNNGV. The V end was cut by 4 bases, the J end by 1 base, with 10 bases between. The CDR3 is made up of 14 amino acids. CDR3: CASSSRGQNTEAFF. Here the CDR3 DNA reads TGTGCCAGCAGCTCTCGGGGACAGAACACTGAAGCTTTCTTT.

This clone was found once. V usage is TRBV27 and J usage is TRBJ2-2; tentatively, D is TRBD1 (6 bases). Trimming took off 0 bases at V and 0 bases at J, with 11 bases between the two ends. CDR1 is MNHEY and CDR2 is SMNVEV in the germline V gene (reference sequence). The CDR3 consists of 17 residues. CDR3 sequence: CASSLSWGHANTGELFF. The CDR3 coding sequence is TGTGCCAGCAGTTTATCTTGGGGGCATGCGAACACCGGGGAGCTGTTTTTT.

The chain employs TRBV27 and TRBJ2-3; 10 bases align to TRBD2. CDR1 is MNHEY and CDR2 is SMNVEV in the germline V gene (reference sequence). The CDR3 covers 16 residues. V shed 3 bases and J 2 bases; nucleotides not matched to a gene: 5. The CDR3 bases are TGTGCCAGCAGTTTGGCACTAGCGGGGTCCACAGATACGCAGTATTTT. Translating it yields CASSLALAGSTDTQYF.

The chain recombines TRBV10-3 with TRBJ1-6; D is unresolved. The CDR3 totals 14 residues. Between the trimmed V and J ends, which lost 3 bases and 6 bases, there was a span of 9 bases. Per germline, CDR1 ENHRY and CDR2 SYGVKD. The CDR3 DNA reads TGTGCCATCAGTGAAGAGGAGGGTAATTCACCCCTCCACTTT. Protein sequence: CAISEEEGNSPLHF.

This clone was observed a few times. V and J are TRBV12-5 and TRBJ1-3; TRBD1 agrees at 7 bases. CDR1 LGHNT and CDR2 FRNRAP come from the germline V gene. This CDR3 is built from 20 residues. V was clipped by 2 bases and J by 0 bases; unmatched bases: 16. The CDR3 nucleotides read TGTGCTAGTGGTTTGTTTTGGGACAGACCCCCTGGGAGCTCTGGAAACACCATATATTTT. As protein: CASGLFWDRPPGSSGNTIYF.

The rearrangement uses TRBV15 and TRBJ1-6, with unresolved D. V lost 3 bases and J 7 bases, leaving 13 bases between the germline ends. This CDR3 is built from 15 residues. CDR1 is LNHNV and CDR2 is YYDKDF in the germline V gene (reference sequence). The CDR3, as DNA: TGTGCCACCAGCAGTTCCATCGTCCTAAATTCACCCCTCCACTTT. Translation gives CATSSSIVLNSPLHF.